A single T cell receptor beta chain is shown here with its context. The data were produced by immunoSEQ multiplex PCR, yet TCRdb's version contains in-frame clones alone and is incomplete. The profile covers 300,000 to 350,000 clones, with roughly 90% appearing a single time and under 3% taken by the ten largest. The data were obtained in a study of blood T cell repertoires in COVID-19. Across the whole study: PBMCs, B-cell-depleted T cells, or T cells were the source of the cDNA or gDNA that made up the material.

This CDR3 region has 14 residues. Germline lookup yields CDR1 SNHLY and CDR2 FYNNEI. The V and J ends lost 7 bases and 5 bases respectively, with 14 bases between them. The sample was peripheral blood. The chain links TRBV2 to TRBJ2-2; D gene unclear. The clonotype was recovered from a woman younger than 45 with COVID-19, enrolled during active disease. The CDR3 nucleotides are TGTGCCAGCACCGAGCAGCGAGCTACCGGGGAGCTGTTTTTT. Amino acids: CASTEQRATGELFF.